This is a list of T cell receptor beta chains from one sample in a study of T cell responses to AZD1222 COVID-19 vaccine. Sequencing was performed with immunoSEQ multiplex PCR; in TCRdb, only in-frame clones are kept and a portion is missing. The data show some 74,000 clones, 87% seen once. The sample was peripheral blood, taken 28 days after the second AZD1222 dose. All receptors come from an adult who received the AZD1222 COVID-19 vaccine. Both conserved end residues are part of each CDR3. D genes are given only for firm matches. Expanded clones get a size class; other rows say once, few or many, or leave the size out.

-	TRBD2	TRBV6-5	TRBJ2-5	CASSPGLAGTQYF	TGTGCCAGCAGTCCGGGACTAGCTGGGACCCAGTACTTC
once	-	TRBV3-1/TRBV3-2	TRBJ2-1	CASSQGRREQFF	TGTGCCAGCAGCCAAGGCCGGCGGGAGCAGTTCTTC
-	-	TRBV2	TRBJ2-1	CASRVATQDNEQFF	TGTGCCAGCAGGGTAGCCACTCAGGACAATGAGCAGTTCTTC
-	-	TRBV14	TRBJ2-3	CASSDNTDTQYF	TGTGCCAGCAGCGACAACACAGATACGCAGTATTTT
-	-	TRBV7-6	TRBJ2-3	CASSLAGVTDTQYF	TGTGCCAGCAGCTTAGCGGGAGTCACAGATACGCAGTATTTT
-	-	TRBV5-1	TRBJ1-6	CASSPAFYNSPLHF	TGCGCCAGCAGCCCCGCATTTTATAATTCACCCCTCCACTTT
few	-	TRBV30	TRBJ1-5	CAWTPGTSTLQPQHF	TGTGCCTGGACTCCGGGGACTAGCACCTTACAGCCCCAGCATTTT
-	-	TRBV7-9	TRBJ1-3	CASSLQASGNTIYF	TGTGCCAGCAGCCTTCAGGCCTCTGGAAACACCATATATTTT
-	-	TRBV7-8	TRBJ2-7	CASSLGGGTYEQYF	TGTGCCAGCAGCTTAGGTGGCGGAACCTACGAGCAGTACTTC
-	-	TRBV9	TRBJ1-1	CASGGMNTEAFF	TGTGCCAGCGGGGGGATGAACACTGAAGCTTTCTTT
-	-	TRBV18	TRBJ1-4	CASSSLKGEKLFF	TGTGCCAGCTCCTCCCTTAAGGGTGAAAAACTGTTTTTT
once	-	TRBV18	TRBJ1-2	CASSPRDGGGYTF	TGTGCCAGCTCACCCCGGGACGGAGGAGGCTACACCTTC
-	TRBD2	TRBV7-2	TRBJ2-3	CASSLALAETDTQYF	TGTGCCAGCAGCTTAGCACTAGCGGAAACAGATACGCAGTATTTT
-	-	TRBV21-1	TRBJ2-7	CASSSARRSSYEQYF	TGTGCCAGCAGCAGTGCGCGGAGGAGCTCCTACGAGCAGTACTTC
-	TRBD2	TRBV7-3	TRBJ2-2	CASSWTSGRNTGELFF	TGTGCCAGCAGCTGGACTAGCGGGAGGAACACCGGGGAGCTGTTTTTT
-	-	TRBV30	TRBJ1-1	CAWNHAGNTEAFF	TGTGCCTGGAACCACGCAGGGAACACTGAAGCTTTCTTT
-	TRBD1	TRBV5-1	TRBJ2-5	CASSFDRVKETQYF	TGCGCCAGCAGTTTTGACAGGGTTAAAGAGACCCAGTACTTC
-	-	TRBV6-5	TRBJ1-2	CASSYDAASGYTF	TGTGCCAGCAGTTACGACGCGGCTAGCGGCTACACCTTC
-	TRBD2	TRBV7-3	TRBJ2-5	CASSLFRGRQETQYF	TGTGCCAGCAGCTTATTTCGCGGGAGACAAGAGACCCAGTACTTC
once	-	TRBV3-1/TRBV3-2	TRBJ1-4	CASSPLISGGNEKLFF	TGTGCCAGCAGCCCCCTTATAAGCGGAGGCAATGAAAAACTGTTTTTT
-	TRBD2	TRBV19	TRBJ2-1	CASSIREGQDEQFF	TGTGCCAGTAGTATCCGGGAGGGCCAGGATGAGCAGTTCTTC
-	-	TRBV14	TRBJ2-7	CASSREFTPSYEQYF	TGTGCCAGCAGCCGAGAATTTACCCCCTCCTACGAGCAGTACTTC
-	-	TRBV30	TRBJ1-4	CAWSTQGEKLFF	TGTGCCTGGAGTACCCAGGGGGAAAAACTGTTTTTT
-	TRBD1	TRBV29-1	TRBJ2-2	CSVFPGQGTGELFF	TGCAGCGTTTTTCCGGGACAGGGAACCGGGGAGCTGTTTTTT
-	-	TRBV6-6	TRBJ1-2	CASSNRDGYGYTF	TGTGCCAGCAGTAACCGGGACGGCTATGGCTACACCTTC
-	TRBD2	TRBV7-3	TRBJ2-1	CASSPAGGYNEQFF	TGTGCCAGCAGCCCAGCGGGAGGGTACAATGAGCAGTTCTTC
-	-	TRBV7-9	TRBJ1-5	CASSLWAGENQPQHF	TGTGCCAGCAGCTTATGGGCAGGGGAAAATCAGCCCCAGCATTTT
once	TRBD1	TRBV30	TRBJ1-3	CAWEDRGIIRNTIYF	TGTGCCTGGGAGGACAGGGGCATCATTCGGAACACCATATATTTT
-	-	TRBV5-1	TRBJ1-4	CASSLNGGTQDEKLFF	TGCGCCAGCAGCTTGAATGGCGGGACACAAGATGAAAAACTGTTTTTT
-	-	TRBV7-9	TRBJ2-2	CASSSRQGGTGELFF	TGTGCCAGCAGCTCCCGACAGGGAGGAACCGGGGAGCTGTTTTTT
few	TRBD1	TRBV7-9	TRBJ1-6	CASSTDRGSSYNSPLHF	TGTGCCAGCAGCACGGACAGGGGGAGCTCCTATAATTCACCCCTCCACTTT
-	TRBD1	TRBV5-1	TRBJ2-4	CASATGTGGNIQYF	TGCGCCAGCGCAACCGGGACAGGGGGAAACATTCAGTACTTC
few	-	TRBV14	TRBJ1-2	CASSSRPNYGYTF	TGTGCCAGCAGCTCGAGACCCAACTATGGCTACACCTTC
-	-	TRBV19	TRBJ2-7	CASSRSKRDEQYF	TGTGCCAGTAGTAGGTCTAAAAGGGACGAGCAGTACTTC
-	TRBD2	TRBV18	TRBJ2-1	CASSPYPGLAGSSYNEQFF	TGTGCCAGCTCACCCTACCCGGGACTAGCGGGATCCTCCTACAATGAGCAGTTCTTC
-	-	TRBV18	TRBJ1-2	CASSPREQGLPGYTF	TGTGCCAGCTCACCACGGGAACAGGGTCTACCTGGCTACACCTTC
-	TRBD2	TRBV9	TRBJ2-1	CASSVTSGSWNEQFF	TGTGCCAGCAGCGTCACTAGCGGGAGTTGGAATGAGCAGTTCTTC
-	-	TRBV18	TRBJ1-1	CASSPPGTNVAEAFF	TGTGCCAGCTCACCACCTGGAACGAATGTCGCTGAAGCTTTCTTT
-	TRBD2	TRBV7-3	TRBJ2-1	CASSLGGGFYNEQFF	TGTGCCAGCAGCTTAGGCGGGGGATTCTACAATGAGCAGTTCTTC
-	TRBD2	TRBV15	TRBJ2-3	CAARTSGGDTQYF	TGTGCCGCCAGGACTAGCGGAGGAGATACGCAGTATTTT
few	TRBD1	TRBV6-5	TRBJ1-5	CASRRDRLINQPQHF	TGTGCCAGCAGACGGGACAGGCTGATCAATCAGCCCCAGCATTTT
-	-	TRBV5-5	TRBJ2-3	CASRKEDTQYF	TGTGCCAGCCGAAAAGAAGATACGCAGTATTTT
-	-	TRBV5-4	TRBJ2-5	CASSSDSGETQYF	TGTGCCAGCAGTTCGGACTCGGGGGAGACCCAGTACTTC
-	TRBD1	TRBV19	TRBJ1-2	CASSPGGNGYGYTF	TGTGCCAGTAGTCCAGGGGGCAACGGCTATGGCTACACCTTC
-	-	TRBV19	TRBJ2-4	CASSTQENLAKNIQYF	TGTGCCAGTAGTACCCAGGAGAACTTAGCCAAAAACATTCAGTACTTC
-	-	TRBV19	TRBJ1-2	CASSVGSNYGYTF	TGTGCCAGTAGTGTGGGGTCAAACTATGGCTACACCTTC
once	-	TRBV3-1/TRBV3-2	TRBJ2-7	CASSQDPSGVGYEQYF	TGTGCCAGCAGCCAAGATCCGTCGGGAGTCGGGTACGAGCAGTACTTC
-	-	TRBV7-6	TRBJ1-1	CASSLGSEAFF	TGTGCCAGCAGCTTGGGATCTGAAGCTTTCTTT
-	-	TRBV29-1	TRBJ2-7	CSVEATRGAYEQYF	TGCAGCGTTGAAGCCACCCGGGGAGCCTACGAGCAGTACTTC
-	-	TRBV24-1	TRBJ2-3	CATGSSRDDTQYF	TGTGCCACCGGGTCTTCCAGGGACGATACGCAGTATTTT
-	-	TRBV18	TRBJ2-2	CASSPRGDGELFF	TGTGCCAGCTCACCACGCGGGGACGGGGAGCTGTTTTTT
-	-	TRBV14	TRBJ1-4	CASSHRSSYEKLFF	TGTGCCAGCAGCCACAGGAGCTCGTATGAAAAACTGTTTTTT
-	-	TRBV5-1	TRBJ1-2	CASSLLSTGNGYTF	TGCGCCAGCAGCCTTCTATCTACAGGGAATGGCTACACCTTC
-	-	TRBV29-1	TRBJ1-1	CSVKQGVTEAFF	TGCAGCGTAAAACAGGGCGTCACTGAAGCTTTCTTT
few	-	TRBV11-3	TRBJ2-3	CASSPRGTTDTQYF	TGTGCCAGCAGCCCGAGGGGGACCACAGATACGCAGTATTTT
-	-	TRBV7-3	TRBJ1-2	CASSLTRSAPANYGYTF	TGTGCCAGCAGCTTAACCCGCTCAGCGCCCGCTAACTATGGCTACACCTTC
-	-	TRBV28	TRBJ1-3	CASSLRTLSLSSGNTIYF	TGTGCCAGCAGCCTACGGACACTTTCTCTCAGCTCTGGAAACACCATATATTTT
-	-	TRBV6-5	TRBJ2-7	CASSYSGGGYTGEQYF	TGTGCCAGCAGTTACTCGGGCGGCGGTTACACAGGCGAGCAGTACTTC
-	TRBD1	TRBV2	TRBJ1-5	CASKGTGGGNQPQHF	TGTGCCAGCAAAGGGACAGGGGGAGGTAATCAGCCCCAGCATTTT